This T cell receptor beta chain was recovered during a study of blood T cell repertoires in COVID-19. As for the study in general: Acute-phase and convalescent COVID-19 samples originated in the United States, Italy and Spain.

The V and J ends lost 5 bases and 3 bases respectively, with 13 bases between them. The length of the CDR3 is 14 residues. Looked up from germline, CDR1 is LNHDA and CDR2 is SQIVND (reference sequence). The table came from immunoSEQ multiplex PCR; TCRdb's copy has only in-frame clones and leaves some out. The top ten clones hold roughly 45% of a sample with roughly 43,000 clones, approximately 80% of them seen once. This chain joins TRBV19 and TRBJ1-1, with D hard to call. The receptor was isolated from a woman of 80 years or more with acute or convalescent COVID-19. The specimen was peripheral blood. The CDR3 is CASSPGFVDTEAFF. The CDR3 DNA is TGTGCCAGTAGTCCGGGGTTTGTGGACACTGAAGCTTTCTTT.